This TCR beta chain emerged from a study of tumor-infiltrating lymphocytes in oesophageal squamous cell carcinoma. The CDR3 is 14 residues long. CDR1 is SEHNR, CDR2 FQNEAQ, per germline (reference sequence). Unmatched junction bases numbered 6, after V lost 5 bases and J lost 5 bases. MiXCR, run by TCRdb on the PCR reads, gives a single entry per CDR3 protein. The data contain nearly 20,000 distinct CDR3 sequences, around two fifths of them singletons. Sequenced material: blood. The sequence came from a male donor with esophageal squamous cell carcinoma. The chain links TRBV7-9 to TRBJ2-3; the match to TRBD2 covers 8 bases. CDR3 nucleotide sequence: TGTGCCAGCAGCCTTGGACTAGCAGGAGATACGCAGTATTTT. Protein sequence: CASSLGLAGDTQYF.